This TCR beta chain was sequenced during a study of lymphopenia after photon versus proton radiotherapy. The study's findings and limits: After lymphocyte nadir, photon-treated repertoires showed oligoclonal expansion, especially CD8+ Temra. In patients who died, overall survival fell as post-nadir TCR diversity dropped more. Relative stability marked proton patients; photon patients lost diversity and naive cells. Better survival with proton therapy was suggested as possible, not demonstrated.

CDR1 and CDR2 from the germline V gene are MNHNY and SVGAGI (reference sequence). Trimming removed 0 bases at V and 5 bases at J, with 5 bases between. The CDR3 length is 12 residues. The protocol was immunoSEQ multiplex PCR, while the TCRdb copy is restricted to in-frame clones and leaves out a portion. The sample has around 4,200 clones; about 70% are singletons. As concerns this clone: Its antigen is not identified.

This TCR was sampled from an elderly man with esophageal cancer. The sequences come from peripheral blood, collected from a patient treated with proton-based radiotherapy. The V and J genes are TRBV6-6 and TRBJ2-7, with D perhaps being TRBD1 or TRBD2 (5 bases each). CDR3 protein: CASSYSGDEQYF. The CDR3 nucleotides read TGTGCCAGCAGTTACTCGGGGGACGAGCAGTACTTC.